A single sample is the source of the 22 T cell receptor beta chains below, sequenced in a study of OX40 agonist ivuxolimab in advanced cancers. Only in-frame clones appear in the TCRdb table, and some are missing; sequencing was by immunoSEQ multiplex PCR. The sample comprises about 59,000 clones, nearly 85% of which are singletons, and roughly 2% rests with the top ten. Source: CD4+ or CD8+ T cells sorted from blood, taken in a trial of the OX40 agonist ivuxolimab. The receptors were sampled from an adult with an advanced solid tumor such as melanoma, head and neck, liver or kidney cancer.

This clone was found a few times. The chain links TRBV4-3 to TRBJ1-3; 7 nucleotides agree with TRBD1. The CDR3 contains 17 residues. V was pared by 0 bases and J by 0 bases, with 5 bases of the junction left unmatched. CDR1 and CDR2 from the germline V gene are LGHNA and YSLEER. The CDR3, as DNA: TGCGCCAGCAGCCAAGAGGGACAGAGGGGCTCTGGAAACACCATATATTTT. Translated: CASSQEGQRGSGNTIYF.

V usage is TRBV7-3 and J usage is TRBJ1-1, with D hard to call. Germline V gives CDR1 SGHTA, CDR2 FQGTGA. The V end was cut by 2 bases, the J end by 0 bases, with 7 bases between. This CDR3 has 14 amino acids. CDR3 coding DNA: TGTGCCAGCAGCTTATCTGTGGTGAACACTGAAGCTTTCTTT. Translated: CASSLSVVNTEAFF.

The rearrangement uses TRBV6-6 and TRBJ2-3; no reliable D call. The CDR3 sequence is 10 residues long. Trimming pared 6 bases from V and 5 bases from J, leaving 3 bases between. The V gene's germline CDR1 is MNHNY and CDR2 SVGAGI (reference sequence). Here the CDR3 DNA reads TGTGCCAGCAGGCGAGATACGCAGTATTTT. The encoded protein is CASRRDTQYF.

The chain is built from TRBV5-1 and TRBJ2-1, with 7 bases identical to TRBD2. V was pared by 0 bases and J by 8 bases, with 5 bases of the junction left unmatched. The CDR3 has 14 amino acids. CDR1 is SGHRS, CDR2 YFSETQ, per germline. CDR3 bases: TGCGCCAGCAGCTTGGCAGCGGGGAGAGATGAGCAGTTCTTC. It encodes CASSLAAGRDEQFF.

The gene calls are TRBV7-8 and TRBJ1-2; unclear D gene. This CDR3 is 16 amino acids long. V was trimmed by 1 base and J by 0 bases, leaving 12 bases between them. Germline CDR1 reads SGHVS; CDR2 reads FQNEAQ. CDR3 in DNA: TGTGCCAGCAGCTTAGTTTTTCAGACCCCTAACTATGGCTACACCTTC. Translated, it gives CASSLVFQTPNYGYTF. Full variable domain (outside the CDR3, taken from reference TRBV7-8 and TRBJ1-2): GAGVSQSPRYKVAKRGQDVALRCDPISGHVSLFWYQQALGQGPEFLTYFQNEAQLDKSGLPSDRFFAERPEGSVSTLKIQRTQQEDSAVYLCASSLVFQTPNYGYTFGSGTRLTVV.

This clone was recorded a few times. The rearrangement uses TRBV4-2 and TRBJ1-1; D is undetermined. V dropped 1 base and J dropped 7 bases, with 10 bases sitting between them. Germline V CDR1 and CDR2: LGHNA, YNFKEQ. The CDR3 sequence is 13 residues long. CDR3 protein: CASSQVVSLEAFF. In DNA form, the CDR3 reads TGTGCCAGCAGCCAAGTGGTCAGCCTTGAAGCTTTCTTT.

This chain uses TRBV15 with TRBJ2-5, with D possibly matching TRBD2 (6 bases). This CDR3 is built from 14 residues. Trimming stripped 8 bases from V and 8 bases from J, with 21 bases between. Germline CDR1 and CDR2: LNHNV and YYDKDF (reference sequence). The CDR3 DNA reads TGTGCCACCTTTTCCGGGACTGGGGGGAGAACCCAGTACTTC. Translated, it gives CATFSGTGGRTQYF.

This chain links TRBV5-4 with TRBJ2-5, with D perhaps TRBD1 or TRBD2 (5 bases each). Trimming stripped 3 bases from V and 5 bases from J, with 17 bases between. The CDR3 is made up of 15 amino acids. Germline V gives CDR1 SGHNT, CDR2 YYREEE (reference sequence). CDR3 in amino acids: CASSSIRDGSETQYF. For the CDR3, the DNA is TGTGCCAGCAGCTCGATCAGGGATGGGAGCGAGACCCAGTACTTC.

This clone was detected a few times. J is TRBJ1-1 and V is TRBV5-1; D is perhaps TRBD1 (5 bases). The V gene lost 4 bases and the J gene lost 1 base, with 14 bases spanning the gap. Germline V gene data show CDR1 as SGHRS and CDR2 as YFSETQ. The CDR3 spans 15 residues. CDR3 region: CASSPKTGGNTEAFF. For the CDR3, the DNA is TGCGCCAGCAGCCCTAAAACGGGGGGGAACACTGAAGCTTTCTTT.

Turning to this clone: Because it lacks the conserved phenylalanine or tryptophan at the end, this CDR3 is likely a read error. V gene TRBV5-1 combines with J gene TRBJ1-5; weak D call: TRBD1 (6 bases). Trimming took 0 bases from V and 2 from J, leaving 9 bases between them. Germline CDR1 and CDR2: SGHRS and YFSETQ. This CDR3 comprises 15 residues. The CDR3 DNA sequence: TGCGCCAGCAGCTTGGGGGCAGGGGGCAATCAGCCCCAGCATTCT. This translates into CASSLGAGGNQPQHS.

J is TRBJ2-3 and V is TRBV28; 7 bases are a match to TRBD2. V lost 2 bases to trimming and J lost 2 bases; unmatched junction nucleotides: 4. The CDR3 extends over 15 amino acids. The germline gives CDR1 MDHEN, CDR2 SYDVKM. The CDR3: CASSLPRGITDTQYF. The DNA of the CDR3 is TGTGCCAGCAGTTTACCGCGGGGGATCACAGATACGCAGTATTTT.

The CDR3 DNA is TGCGCCAGCAGCTTGGAACGTAGCGGTTCCTCCCGTGGCTCCTACAATGAGCAGTTCTTC. It codes for CASSLERSGSSRGSYNEQFF. J is TRBJ2-1 and V is TRBV5-1; tentatively, D is TRBD2 (6 bases). The CDR3 extends over 20 amino acids. Trimming stripped 0 bases from V and 0 bases from J, with 22 bases between. Looked up from germline, CDR1 is SGHRS and CDR2 is YFSETQ.

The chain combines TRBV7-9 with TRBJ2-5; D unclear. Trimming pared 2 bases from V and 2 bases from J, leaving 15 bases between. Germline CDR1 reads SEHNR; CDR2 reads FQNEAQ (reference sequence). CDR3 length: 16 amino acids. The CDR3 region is CASSLNPPTLQETQYF. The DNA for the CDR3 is TGTGCCAGCAGCTTAAACCCCCCGACGTTACAAGAGACCCAGTACTTC. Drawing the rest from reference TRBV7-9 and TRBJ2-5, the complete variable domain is DTGVSQNPRHKITKRGQNVTFRCDPISEHNRLYWYRQTLGQGPEFLTYFQNEAQLEKSRLLSDRFSAERPKGSFSTLEIQRTEQGDSAMYLCASSLNPPTLQETQYFGPGTRLLVL.

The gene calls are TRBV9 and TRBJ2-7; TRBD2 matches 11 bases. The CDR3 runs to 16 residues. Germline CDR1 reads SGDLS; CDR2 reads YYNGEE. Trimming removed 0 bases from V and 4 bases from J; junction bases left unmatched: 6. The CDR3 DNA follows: TGTGCCAGCAGCGTAGGCCTAGCGGGAGGAGAGTACGAGCAGTACTTC. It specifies CASSVGLAGGEYEQYF. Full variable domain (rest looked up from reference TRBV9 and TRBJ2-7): DSGVTQTPKHLITATGQRVTLRCSPRSGDLSVYWYQQSLDQGLQFLIQYYNGEERAKGNILERFSAQQFPDLHSELNLSSLELGDSALYFCASSVGLAGGEYEQYFGPGTRLTVT.

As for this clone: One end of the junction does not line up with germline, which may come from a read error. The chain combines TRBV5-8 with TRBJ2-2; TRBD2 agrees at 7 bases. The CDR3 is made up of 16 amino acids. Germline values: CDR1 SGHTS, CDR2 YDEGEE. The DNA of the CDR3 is TGTGCCAGCACCTTGGGCGGGAGATCCCGTACCGGGGAGCTGTTTTTT. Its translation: CASTLGGRSRTGELFF.

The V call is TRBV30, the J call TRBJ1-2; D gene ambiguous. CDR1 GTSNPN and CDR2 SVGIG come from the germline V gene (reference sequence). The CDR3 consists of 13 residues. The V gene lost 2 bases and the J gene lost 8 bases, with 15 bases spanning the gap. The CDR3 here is CAWSTPPFGGYTF. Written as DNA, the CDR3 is TGTGCCTGGAGTACCCCTCCCTTCGGAGGCTACACCTTC.

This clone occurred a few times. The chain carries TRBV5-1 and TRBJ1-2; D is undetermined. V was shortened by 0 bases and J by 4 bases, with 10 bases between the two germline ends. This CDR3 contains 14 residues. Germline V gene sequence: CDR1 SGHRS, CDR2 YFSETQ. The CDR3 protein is CASSLDQSGYGYTF. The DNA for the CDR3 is TGCGCCAGCAGCTTGGATCAGTCCGGCTATGGCTACACCTTC. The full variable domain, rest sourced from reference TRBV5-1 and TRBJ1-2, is KAGVTQTPRYLIKTRGQQVTLSCSPISGHRSVSWYQQTPGQGLQFLFEYFSETQRNKGNFPGRFSGRQFSNSRSEMNVSTLELGDSALYLCASSLDQSGYGYTFGSGTRLTVV.

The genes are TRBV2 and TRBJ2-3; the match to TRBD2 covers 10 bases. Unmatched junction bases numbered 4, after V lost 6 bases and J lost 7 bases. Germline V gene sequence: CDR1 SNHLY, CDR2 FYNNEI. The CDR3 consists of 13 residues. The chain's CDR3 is CASSGSGGHTQYF. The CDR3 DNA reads TGTGCCAGCAGCGGTAGCGGGGGGCATACGCAGTATTTT.

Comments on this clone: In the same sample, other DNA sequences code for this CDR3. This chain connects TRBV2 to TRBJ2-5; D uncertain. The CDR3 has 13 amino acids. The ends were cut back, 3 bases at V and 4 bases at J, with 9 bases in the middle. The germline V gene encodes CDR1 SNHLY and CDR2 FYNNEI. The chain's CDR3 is CASSEGLRETQYF. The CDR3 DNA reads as TGTGCCAGCAGTGAGGGCCTGAGAGAGACCCAGTACTTC.

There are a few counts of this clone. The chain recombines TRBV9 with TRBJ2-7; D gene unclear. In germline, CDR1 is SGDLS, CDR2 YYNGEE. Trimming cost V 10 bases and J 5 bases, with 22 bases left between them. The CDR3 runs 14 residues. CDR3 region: CAGTDATTYDEQYF. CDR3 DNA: TGTGCCGGAACTGACGCCACCACATACGACGAGCAGTACTTC. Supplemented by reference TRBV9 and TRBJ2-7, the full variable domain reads DSGVTQTPKHLITATGQRVTLRCSPRSGDLSVYWYQQSLDQGLQFLIQYYNGEERAKGNILERFSAQQFPDLHSELNLSSLELGDSALYFCAGTDATTYDEQYFGPGTRLTVT.

CDR3 coding DNA: TGTGCCAGCAGCCGACTAGCTCCAGATACGCAGTATTTT. This sequence encodes CASSRLAPDTQYF. J is TRBJ2-3 and V is TRBV7-2; 7 bases match TRBD2. Trimming took 5 bases from V and 4 from J; bases not matched to a gene: 3. CDR1 is SGHTA, CDR2 FQGNSA, per germline. The CDR3 spans 13 residues.

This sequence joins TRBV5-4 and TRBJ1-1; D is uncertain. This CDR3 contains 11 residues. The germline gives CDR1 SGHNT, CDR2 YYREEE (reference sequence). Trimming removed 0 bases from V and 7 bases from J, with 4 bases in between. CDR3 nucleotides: TGTGCCAGCAGCTTGGATTTTGAAGCTTTCTTT. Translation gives CASSLDFEAFF.